This T cell receptor (beta chain) was sequenced for a study of cytomegalovirus exposure and HLA in healthy donors. Across the whole study: Researchers previously reported finding about 110 million unique TCR beta sequences from some 180 million T cells. About 85 million unique TCRs from HLA-typed donors were held in an early release of data.

Primers: 60 Vbeta forward and 13 Jbeta reverse. Measured with immunoSEQ multiplex PCR; TCRdb has only the in-frame clones, and not every one. The sample records roughly 140,000 clones, 80% being singletons. Looked up from germline, CDR1 is MDHEN and CDR2 is SYDVKM. This CDR3 has 14 residues. V trimming: 5 bases; J trimming: 11 bases; junction bases outside the gene matches: 13. Study outcomes and limitations: Earlier results showed most TCR beta V segments being productive about 87% or about 30% of the time.

This clone was detected only a few times. What it binds is unknown. This clonotype was obtained from a man aged 40-49 years in good health and CMV-seropositive. V gene TRBV28 combines with J gene TRBJ2-5; 8 bases are a match to TRBD1. Sequenced sample: PBMCs. The CDR3 coding sequence is TGTGCCAGCAGTCAGATACAGGGGGTCGGAGAGCAGTACTTC. Encoded protein: CASSQIQGVGEQYF. The variable domain in full, with the rest retrieved from reference TRBV28 and TRBJ2-5, is DVKVTQSSRYLVKRTGEKVFLECVQDMDHENMFWYRQDPGLGLRLIYFSYDVKMKEKGDIPEGYSVSREKKERFSLILESASTNQTSMYLCASSQIQGVGEQYFGPGTRLLVL.